The sequence of this TCR beta chain was determined in a study of blood T cells in healthy people across ages. The CDR3 extends over 11 amino acids. The germline V and J ends were trimmed by 7 bases and 2 bases, with 9 bases remaining between them. Germline lookup yields CDR1 DFQATT and CDR2 SNEGSKA (reference sequence). PCR was performed a second time for about 7 to 12 cycles using a sample-barcoded 5' primer and a J-beta primer mix. A single record per CDR3 protein comes from TCRdb applying MiXCR to the 5' RACE reads. Of roughly 800,000 distinct CDR3 sequences listed, 58% are singletons. This chain connects TRBV20-1 to TRBJ2-7; possible D gene TRBD2, 5 bases. The source is a man aged 25-40 years in good health. The sample consisted of blood. Here the CDR3 DNA reads TGCAGTGTTCCGACTACCTACGAGCAGTACTTC. Translation: CSVPTTYEQYF.